A few counts support the clone carrying this T cell receptor (beta chain). Its antigen is still unknown. The data belong to a study of cytomegalovirus exposure and HLA in healthy donors. The CDR3 extends over 18 amino acids. Germline CDR1 MDHEN, CDR2 SYDVKM. Losses at the gene ends were 6 bases for V and 0 bases for J; bases not matched to a gene: 13. Study-level findings and limits: High specificity and sensitivity for cytomegalovirus status were reported for the classifier. Presence/absence analyses took donor sequencing depth as roughly uniform. The study designated roughly 150 TCR beta chains cytomegalovirus-associated. Prediction of most subjects' HLA-A and HLA-B alleles by TCR beta sequences was reportedly accurate.

Vbeta (60) and Jbeta (13) primers were used in the PCR. Sequencing used immunoSEQ multiplex PCR; TCRdb keeps in-frame clones, though not all of them. The sample records 100,000 to 120,000 clones, about 73% being singletons. What was sequenced was PBMCs. V and J are TRBV28 and TRBJ2-7, with 11 bases aligning to TRBD2. The clonotype was recovered from a woman in her thirties in good health and CMV-seronegative. The CDR3 sequence: CASRPSSGRRHSSYEQYF. CDR3 in DNA: TGTGCCAGCAGACCATCTAGCGGGAGGCGCCATAGCTCCTACGAGCAGTACTTC. Drawing the rest from reference TRBV28 and TRBJ2-7, the complete variable domain is DVKVTQSSRYLVKRTGEKVFLECVQDMDHENMFWYRQDPGLGLRLIYFSYDVKMKEKGDIPEGYSVSREKKERFSLILESASTNQTSMYLCASRPSSGRRHSSYEQYFGPGTRLTVT.